This TCR beta chain is from a study of human T cells and chemical hapten exposure. General study points: More PT1 expanded TCRs went with higher patch test scores.

TCRdb reprocessed the RACE reads with MiXCR, giving one entry per CDR3 protein. The sample includes roughly 120,000 distinct CDR3 sequences, around an eighth of them seen just once. This clonotype has only a few counts. Its specificity is unknown. The time point denotes: patch test 1, 2 weeks after DPC sensitization. Regarding treatment: therapeutic diphenylcyclopropenone sensitization with weekly scalp DPC. Total RNA was extracted from unfractionated whole blood. CDR3 length: 15 amino acids. The TCR comes from a woman between 50 and 59 years old with alopecia areata. Some clones in this sample may be carry-over from other donors' samples. This sample comprised whole blood, obtained in connection with sensitization to the hapten diphenylcyclopropenone (DPC). The chain couples TRBV1 to TRBJ1-6; the DNA was not compared with TRBD1, the D call given in the table. TRBV1 corresponds to a pseudogene. The CDR3 nucleotides read TGCACCAGCATCCGAACAGGGTCCCGGCATGAACCCCTCCACTTT. It encodes CTSIRTGSRHEPLHF.